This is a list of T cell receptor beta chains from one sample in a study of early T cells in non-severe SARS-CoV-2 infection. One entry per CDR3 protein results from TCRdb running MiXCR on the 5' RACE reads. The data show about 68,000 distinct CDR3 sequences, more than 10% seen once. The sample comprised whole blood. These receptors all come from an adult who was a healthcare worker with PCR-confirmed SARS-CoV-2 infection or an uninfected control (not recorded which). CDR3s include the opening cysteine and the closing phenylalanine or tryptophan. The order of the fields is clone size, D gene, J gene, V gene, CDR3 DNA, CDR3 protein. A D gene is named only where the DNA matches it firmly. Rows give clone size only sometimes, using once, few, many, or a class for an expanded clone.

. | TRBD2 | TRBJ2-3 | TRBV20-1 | TGCAGTGCTAGAGCGGGACTAGCGGGGGGGCCTTCAGGTACAGATACGCAGTATTTT | CSARAGLAGGPSGTDTQYF
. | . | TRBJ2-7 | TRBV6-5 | TGTGCCAGCAGGTCCCTAACTAGGAGTGACGAGCAGTACTTC | CASRSLTRSDEQYF
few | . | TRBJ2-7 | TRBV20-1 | TGCAGTCTTAATAAGGGGGGACCTACCTACGAGCAGTACTTC | CSLNKGGPTYEQYF
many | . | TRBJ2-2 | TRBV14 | TGTGCCAGCAGCCAAGACAGGAGAAACACCGGGGAGCTGTTTTTT | CASSQDRRNTGELFF
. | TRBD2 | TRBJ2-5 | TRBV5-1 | TGCGCCAGCAGCTTGAGGGCTAGCGGGGGGCTCTTGGAGACCCAGTACTTC | CASSLRASGGLLETQYF
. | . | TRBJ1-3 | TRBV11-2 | TGTGCCAGCAGCCCCCCGGGATACGCTGGAAACACCATATATTTT | CASSPPGYAGNTIYF
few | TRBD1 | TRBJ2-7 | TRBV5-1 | TGCGCCAGCAGCTTGGCGGGACAGCTCTACGAGCAGTACTTC | CASSLAGQLYEQYF
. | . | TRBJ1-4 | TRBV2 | TGTGCCAGCAGCAAACCAGGGAATGAAAAACTGTTTTTT | CASSKPGNEKLFF
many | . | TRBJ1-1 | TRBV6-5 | TGTGCCAGCAGTACCGGTATGCGTACTGAAGCTTTCTTT | CASSTGMRTEAFF
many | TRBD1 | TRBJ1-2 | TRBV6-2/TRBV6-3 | TGTGCCAGCAGAATTCGACAGGGTTGGAATGGCTACACCTTC | CASRIRQGWNGYTF